What follows are 8 T cell receptor beta chains derived from one specimen sequenced in a study of cytomegalovirus exposure and HLA in healthy donors (dated by TCRdb to the late 2010s). The library was prepared using the immunoSEQ multiplex PCR assay. A mixture of 60 forward primers for TCR Vbeta segments and 13 reverse primers for TCR Jbeta segments was used in the multiplex PCR. Imported from immuneACCESS, the table was reduced by TCRdb to in-frame sequences with V and J called. These copies leave out some clones; in studies compared against another copy, an unresolved V gene accounts for under half, and the cause of the remainder is not known. The sample contains about 160,000 clones, roughly 80% of them found a single time. The ten biggest clones cover roughly 2% of the sample. The sequencing sample was made of PBMCs. Source of these receptors: a human donor in good health.

This chain connects TRBV7-9 to TRBJ2-3, with no clear D. V gave up 5 bases and J gave up 2 bases, with 11 bases separating them. CDR1 and CDR2 (germline): SEHNR, FQNEAQ (reference sequence). The CDR3 runs to 14 residues. In DNA form, the CDR3 reads TGTGCCAGCAGCCGGGTTGTCTTCACAGATACGCAGTATTTT. This encodes CASSRVVFTDTQYF.

This sequence joins TRBV5-8 and TRBJ2-3; tentatively, D is TRBD2 (6 bases). The germline gives CDR1 SGHTS, CDR2 YDEGEE. Trimming pared 1 base from V and 1 base from J, leaving 13 bases between. The CDR3 runs 16 residues. As DNA, the CDR3 is TGTGCCAGCAGCTTGTGGTCGGGAGTTGGCACAGATACGCAGTATTTT. This codes for CASSLWSGVGTDTQYF.

The chain has TRBV29-1 and TRBJ1-1; D is perhaps TRBD1 (5 bases). V was cut by 6 bases and J by 3 bases, with 11 bases left in between. Germline-derived CDR1 and CDR2 are SQVTM and ANQGSEA. This CDR3 comprises 12 residues. Here the CDR3 reads CSVTTDYTEAFF. The CDR3 bases are TGCAGCGTCACGACAGATTACACTGAAGCTTTCTTT.

The chain uses TRBV27 and TRBJ2-1; 11 bases align to TRBD2. The CDR3 is made up of 16 amino acids. Germline V lookup: CDR1 MNHEY, CDR2 SMNVEV (reference sequence). With V trimmed by 6 bases and J by 6 bases, 10 bases remained unmatched. CDR3 DNA: TGTGCCAGCAGGGGCGAGGGACTAGCGGAAGTCAATGAGCAGTTCTTC. Translated, it gives CASRGEGLAEVNEQFF.

The chain links TRBV6-5 to TRBJ1-6; 7 bases align to TRBD1. The CDR3 length is 14 residues. V shed 7 bases, J shed 5 bases, and the junction held 5 bases outside the gene matches. The V gene's germline CDR1 is MNHEY and CDR2 SVGAGI. The CDR3 here is CASNQGQNNSPLHF. The CDR3 DNA reads as TGTGCCAGCAATCAGGGACAGAATAATTCACCCCTCCACTTT.

V usage is TRBV4-3 and J usage is TRBJ1-1; a weak D match, TRBD1 (6 bases). The germline V gene encodes CDR1 LGHNA and CDR2 YSLEER. The V gene lost 3 bases and the J gene lost 5 bases, with 10 bases spanning the gap. The CDR3 consists of 13 residues. The CDR3 here is CASSQSGETEAFF. DNA for the CDR3: TGCGCCAGCAGCCAGTCAGGGGAGACTGAAGCTTTCTTT.

The chain recombines TRBV13 with TRBJ2-6; D gene unclear. Deletions cut 4 bases from V and 0 bases from J, with 4 bases between. The length of the CDR3 is 14 residues. Germline V CDR1 and CDR2: PRHDT, FYEKMQ (reference sequence). DNA of the CDR3: TGTGCCAGCAGCTCCCTCTCTGGGGCCAACGTCCTGACTTTC. Translating it yields CASSSLSGANVLTF.

The chain recombines TRBV7-9 with TRBJ2-7, with D possibly being TRBD2 (5 bases). Germline CDR1 is SEHNR and CDR2 is FQNEAQ (reference sequence). This CDR3 comprises 14 residues. The germline V and J ends were trimmed by 3 bases and 0 bases, with 9 bases remaining between them. Here the CDR3 DNA reads TGTGCCAGCAGCTTGAGGGCTGGCTCCTACGAGCAGTACTTC. This gives the protein CASSLRAGSYEQYF.